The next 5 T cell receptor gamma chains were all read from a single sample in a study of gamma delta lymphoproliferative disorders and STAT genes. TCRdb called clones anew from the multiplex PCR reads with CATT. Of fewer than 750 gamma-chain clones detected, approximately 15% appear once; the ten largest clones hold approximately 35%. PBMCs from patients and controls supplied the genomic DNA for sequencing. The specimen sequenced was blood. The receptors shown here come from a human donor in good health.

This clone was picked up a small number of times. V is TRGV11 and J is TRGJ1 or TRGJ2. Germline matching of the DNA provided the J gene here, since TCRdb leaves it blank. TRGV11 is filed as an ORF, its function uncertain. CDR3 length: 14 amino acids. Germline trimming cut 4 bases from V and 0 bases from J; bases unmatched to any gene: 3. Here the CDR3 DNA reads TGTGCCTGCTGGATTAGACGGAATTATTATAAGAAACTCTTT. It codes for CACWIRRNYYKKLF.

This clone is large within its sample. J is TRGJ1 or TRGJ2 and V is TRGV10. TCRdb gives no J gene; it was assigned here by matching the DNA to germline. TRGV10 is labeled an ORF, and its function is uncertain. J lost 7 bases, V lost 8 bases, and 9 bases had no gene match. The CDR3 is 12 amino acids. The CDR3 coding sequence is TGTGCTGCGTGGGATTTGCGGTATAAGAAACTCTTT. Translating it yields CAAWDLRYKKLF.

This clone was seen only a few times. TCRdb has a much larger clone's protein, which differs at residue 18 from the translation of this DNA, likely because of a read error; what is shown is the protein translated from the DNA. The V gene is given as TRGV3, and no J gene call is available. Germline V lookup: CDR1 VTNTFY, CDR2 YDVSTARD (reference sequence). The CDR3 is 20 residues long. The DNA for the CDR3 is TGTGCCACCTGGGACAGGCAGAACCCGTTCGGGGGGGGTGATTATTATAAGAGACTCTTT. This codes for CATWDRQNPFGGGDYYKRLF.

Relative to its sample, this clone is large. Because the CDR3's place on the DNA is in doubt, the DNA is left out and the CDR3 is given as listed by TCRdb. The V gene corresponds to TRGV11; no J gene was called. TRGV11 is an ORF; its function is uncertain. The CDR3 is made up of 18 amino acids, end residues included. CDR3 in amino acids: CTTVPAGLGPPTYYKKLF.

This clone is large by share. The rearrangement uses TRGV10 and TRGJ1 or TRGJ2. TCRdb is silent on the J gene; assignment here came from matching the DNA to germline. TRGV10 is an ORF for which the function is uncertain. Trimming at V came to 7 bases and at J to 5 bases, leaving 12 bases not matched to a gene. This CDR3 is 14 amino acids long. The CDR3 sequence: CAAWYSWGHYKKLF. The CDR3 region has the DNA TGTGCTGCGTGGTACTCCTGGGGGCATTATAAGAAACTCTTT.